Listed below are T cell receptor beta chains from one sample, sequenced in a study of STAT3 mutations in large granular lymphocyte leukemia. The assay was immunoSEQ multiplex PCR, and TCRdb's table has in-frame clones only and misses some. Of tens of thousands of clones in the sample, about 81% were seen once. Sequences were obtained from PBMCs. The receptors originated from a human donor with T large granular lymphocyte leukemia. Some clones in this sample may be carry-over from other donors' samples. Each CDR3 is given with its conserved first and last residue. The D gene is left open where the match is weak. Expanded clones are given a class, and other clones once, few, many or no size at all.

TRBV4-3	TRBJ2-1	15	NA	NA	CASSRGLPPYNEQFF	TGCGCCAGCAGTCGAGGGCTCCCACCCTACAATGAGCAGTTCTTC
TRBV6-5	TRBJ1-5	13	TRBD1	NA	CASRDRGNQPQHF	TGTGCCAGCAGGGACAGGGGCAATCAGCCCCAGCATTTT
TRBV7-8	TRBJ1-3	12	NA	NA	CASRPPGNTIYF	TGTGCCAGCAGGCCGCCTGGAAACACCATATATTTT
TRBV19	TRBJ1-2	13	NA	NA	CASSYGIGYGYTF	TGTGCCAGTAGTTACGGGATCGGCTATGGCTACACCTTC
TRBV18	TRBJ2-1	15	TRBD1	NA	CASSGPGQGSNEQFF	TGTGCCAGCTCAGGACCGGGACAGGGCTCCAATGAGCAGTTCTTC
TRBV9	TRBJ1-6	16	NA	NA	CASSVADNSYNSPLHF	TGTGCCAGCAGCGTAGCGGACAACTCCTATAATTCACCCCTCCACTTT
TRBV20-1	TRBJ2-3	11	NA	once	CSAPAPYTQYF	TGCAGTGCCCCGGCCCCTTATACGCAGTATTTT
TRBV11-2	TRBJ1-5	13	NA	few	CASSLDSNQPQHF	TGTGCCAGCAGCTTAGATAGCAATCAGCCCCAGCATTTT
TRBV20-1	TRBJ1-2	10	TRBD1	NA	CSAGQGGYTF	TGCAGTGCGGGACAGGGTGGCTACACCTTC
TRBV28	TRBJ2-5	15	TRBD1	NA	CASRLQGAPQETQYF	TGTGCCAGCAGATTACAGGGGGCGCCTCAAGAGACCCAGTACTTC
TRBV7-2	TRBJ2-3	11	NA	NA	CASSWGDTQYF	TGTGCCAGCAGTTGGGGAGATACGCAGTATTTT
TRBV2	TRBJ1-4	13	NA	NA	CASTTAANEKLFF	TGTGCCAGCACGACGGCAGCTAATGAAAAACTGTTTTTT
TRBV6-9	TRBJ1-2	15	TRBD1	NA	CASSFPDRHNYGYTF	TGTGCCAGCAGTTTCCCGGACAGGCATAACTATGGCTACACCTTC
TRBV7-9	TRBJ2-4	17	NA	NA	CASSAPGRKAAKNIQYF	TGTGCCAGCAGCGCACCGGGACGGAAGGCGGCCAAAAACATTCAGTACTTC